This T cell receptor (beta chain) was sequenced during a study of blood T cell repertoires in COVID-19. This clone was seen a few times. This study enrolled people aged roughly 18 to 89 from around 26 US geographic areas. Donors of Cohort 3 who recovered were those that had two negative PCRs, clearance, or symptom resolution. Sequencing used immunoSEQ multiplex PCR; TCRdb keeps in-frame clones, though not all of them. The sample gives about 200,000 clones, approximately 86% of which show up once; approximately 2.4% is in the top ten. Per germline, CDR1 SGDLS and CDR2 YYNGEE. CDR3 size: 17 residues. Trimming removed 6 bases from V and 0 bases from J, with 22 bases in between.

Sequenced: PBMCs or T cells enriched from blood (not recorded which). The TCR comes from a woman in her 30s who had recovered from COVID-19. The rearrangement links TRBV9 to TRBJ2-7; D is perhaps TRBD2 (6 bases). The CDR3 loop reads CASNWDLEGPSSYEQYF. For the CDR3, the DNA is TGTGCCAGCAACTGGGACTTGGAGGGCCCAAGCTCCTACGAGCAGTACTTC.